This T cell receptor (beta chain) was obtained from a study of CDR3 diversity in severe acne. TCRdb called the PCR reads again in MiXCR, with one record for every CDR3 protein. This table holds approximately 79,000 distinct CDR3 sequences, 45% to 55% found once. The CDR3 length is 16 residues. V gave up 0 bases and J gave up 0 bases, with 12 bases separating them. Germline CDR1 and CDR2: LGHNA and YNFKEQ. This chain joins TRBV4-2 and TRBJ2-7, with D possibly matching TRBD1 (5 bases). Sequencing was carried out using blood. The TCR originated in a male donor in good health, serving as a control. The CDR3 here is CASSQDYGDSSYEQYF. The CDR3 nucleotides are TGTGCCAGCAGCCAAGATTACGGAGACAGCTCCTACGAGCAGTACTTC.